This entry concerns a single TCR beta chain. This entry comes from a study of cytomegalovirus exposure and HLA in healthy donors. Primers included in the PCR were 60 Vbeta and 13 Jbeta primers. Here immunoSEQ multiplex PCR was the method, and the copy in TCRdb shows in-frame clones only, minus some. In the table there are fewer than 250,000 clones, over 70% of which are singletons. With 5 bases clipped from V and 4 bases from J, the junction kept 7 bases outside the gene matches. In germline, CDR1 is SQVTM, CDR2 ANQGSEA. CDR3 length: 13 residues. Sample: PBMCs. The receptor was derived from a woman younger than 35 in good health and CMV-seronegative. V and J are TRBV29-1 and TRBJ2-5, with TRBD1 identical over 7 bases. The CDR3 DNA reads as TGCAGCGTTAGACAGGGAATCGTAGAGACCCAGTACTTC. Amino acid sequence: CSVRQGIVETQYF.